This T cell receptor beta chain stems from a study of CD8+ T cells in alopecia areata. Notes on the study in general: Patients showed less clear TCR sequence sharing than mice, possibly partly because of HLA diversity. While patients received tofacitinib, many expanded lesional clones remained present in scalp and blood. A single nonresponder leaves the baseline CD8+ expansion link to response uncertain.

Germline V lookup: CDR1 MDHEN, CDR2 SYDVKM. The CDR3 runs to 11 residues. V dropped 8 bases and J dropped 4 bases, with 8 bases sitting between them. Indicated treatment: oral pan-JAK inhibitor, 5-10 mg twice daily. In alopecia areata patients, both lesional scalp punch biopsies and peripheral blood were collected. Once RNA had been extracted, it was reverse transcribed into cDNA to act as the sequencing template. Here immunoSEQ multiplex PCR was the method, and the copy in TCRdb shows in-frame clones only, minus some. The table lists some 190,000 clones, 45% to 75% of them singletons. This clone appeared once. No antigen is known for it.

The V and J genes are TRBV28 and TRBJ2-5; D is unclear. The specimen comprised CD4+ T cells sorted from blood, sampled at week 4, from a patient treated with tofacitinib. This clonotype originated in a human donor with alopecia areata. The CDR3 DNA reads TGTGCCAGCGGCTCGAGAGAGACCCAGTACTTC. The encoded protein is CASGSRETQYF.